Listed here are 32 T cell receptor beta chains from one sample, sequenced in a study of cytotoxic CD8 clonotypes in ibrutinib-treated CLL. This table comes from immunoSEQ multiplex PCR, and its TCRdb copy is limited to in-frame clones, with some not included. The sample has 150,000 or so clones; around 81% are singletons. The material was PBMCs, obtained after 36 months of ibrutinib treatment. The receptors shown here come from a human donor with chronic lymphocytic leukemia.

This chain uses TRBV27 with TRBJ1-1; no clear D. In germline, CDR1 is MNHEY, CDR2 SMNVEV (reference sequence). The V end lost 6 bases, the J end lost 5 bases, and 16 bases lay between the germline ends. The CDR3 spans 14 residues. The CDR3 DNA is TGTGCCAGCAGACCTCTTCCGGTAGGAACTGAAGCTTTCTTT. Its protein is CASRPLPVGTEAFF.

J is TRBJ2-3 and V is TRBV27; 8 nucleotides match TRBD1. The trim removed 4 bases at V and 2 bases at J, leaving 17 bases unmatched. In germline, CDR1 is MNHEY, CDR2 SMNVEV (reference sequence). CDR3 length equals 19 residues. The DNA of the CDR3 is TGTGCCAGCAGTTCCTTCCCGCCGACAGGGGCTCTCTCCACAGATACGCAGTATTTT. Translating it yields CASSSFPPTGALSTDTQYF.

This chain connects TRBV7-2 to TRBJ1-1; D unresolved. The CDR3 loop spans 13 amino acids. Germline V CDR1 and CDR2: SGHTA, FQGNSA. Trimming left V 1 base short and J 2 bases short, with 5 bases between. The CDR3, as DNA: TGTGCCAGCAGCTTAGACAGAAACACTGAAGCTTTCTTT. Residues: CASSLDRNTEAFF.

In its sample, this clone was seen a few times. This chain uses TRBV18 with TRBJ2-5; no reliable D call. Per germline, CDR1 KGHSH and CDR2 LQKENI. V gave up 0 bases and J gave up 0 bases, with 2 bases separating them. The CDR3 spans 13 residues. The CDR3 is CASSPPYQETQYF. The DNA of the CDR3 is TGTGCCAGCTCACCACCCTACCAAGAGACCCAGTACTTC.

In this sample, this clone turned up once. V and J are TRBV2 and TRBJ2-2; D gene ambiguous. The CDR3 has 12 residues. V was shortened by 2 bases and J by 8 bases, with 6 bases between the two germline ends. Looked up from germline, CDR1 is SNHLY and CDR2 is FYNNEI. For the CDR3, the DNA is TGTGCCAGCAGTGAACTCGGTGGGGAGCTGTTTTTT. This translates into CASSELGGELFF. Based on the CDR3 plus reference TRBV2 and TRBJ2-2, the full variable domain is EPEVTQTPSHQVTQMGQEVILRCVPISNHLYFYWYRQILGQKVEFLVSFYNNEISEKSEIFDDQFSVERPDGSNFTLKIRSTKLEDSAMYFCASSELGGELFFGEGSRLTVL.

The V call is TRBV28, the J call TRBJ1-6; weak D call: TRBD1 (6 bases). V was pared by 7 bases and J by 10 bases, with 23 bases between. Germline values: CDR1 MDHEN, CDR2 SYDVKM. The CDR3 length is 16 residues. CDR3 bases: TGTGCCAGCAAGGACAGTTCGGGAGGCCTGGGCTCACCCCTCCACTTT. Translating gives CASKDSSGGLGSPLHF.

The chain has TRBV5-1 and TRBJ1-4, with 10 bases identical to TRBD1. V gave up 4 bases and J gave up 7 bases; unmatched junction bases: 19. Germline V lookup: CDR1 SGHRS, CDR2 YFSETQ. This CDR3 is 19 amino acids long. CDR3 protein: CASSPDRGPAWVFREKLFF. CDR3 coding DNA: TGCGCCAGCAGCCCCGACAGGGGGCCAGCTTGGGTTTTCCGTGAAAAACTGTTTTTT.

The chain has TRBV27 and TRBJ2-3; D call uncertain. Trimming took 5 bases from V and 0 from J, leaving 3 bases between them. The CDR3 loop spans 12 amino acids. CDR1 and CDR2 from the germline V gene are MNHEY and SMNVEV (reference sequence). The CDR3 nucleotides read TGTGCCAGCAGTCAAAGCACAGATACGCAGTATTTT. Protein: CASSQSTDTQYF.

This clone showed up just once. The J gene is TRBJ2-2, the V gene TRBV27, with D possibly matching TRBD2 (5 bases). V lost 6 bases and J lost 3, with 8 bases in between. The CDR3 sequence is 13 residues long. CDR1 MNHEY and CDR2 SMNVEV come from the germline V gene (reference sequence). CDR3 residues: CASRRRDTGELFF. The CDR3 nucleotides are TGTGCCAGCAGACGGCGGGACACCGGGGAGCTGTTTTTT.

This clone was observed a few times. The rearrangement joins TRBV28 to TRBJ1-5, with D possibly matching TRBD1 (5 bases). The CDR3 runs 13 residues. Germline V gives CDR1 MDHEN, CDR2 SYDVKM. Trimming removed 7 bases at V and 4 bases at J, with 11 bases between. In nucleotides, the CDR3 is TGTGCCAGCATAGAGCAGGGTAATCAGCCCCAGCATTTT. The encoded protein is CASIEQGNQPQHF.

This clone was observed a handful of times. The chain carries TRBV5-1 and TRBJ2-7, with 8 bases lining up with TRBD2. Germline loops: CDR1 SGHRS, CDR2 YFSETQ. The CDR3 is 15 amino acids. J lost 4 bases, V lost 4 bases, and 10 bases had no gene match. The CDR3 DNA sequence: TGCGCCAGCAGCGGACCGGCGGGGGGCGAGTACGAGCAGTACTTC. Its protein is CASSGPAGGEYEQYF.

The count of this clone is one. This chain links TRBV5-1 with TRBJ1-2; 7 bases are shared with TRBD1. J was trimmed by 8 bases and V by 6 bases; bases with no gene match: 16. This CDR3 is 15 amino acids long. CDR1 and CDR2 (germline): SGHRS, YFSETQ. DNA for the CDR3: TGCGCCAGCATTATGAGCCCTGACAGGGTAGGAGGCTACACCTTC. Amino acids: CASIMSPDRVGGYTF. Complete variable domain (other parts from reference TRBV5-1 and TRBJ1-2): KAGVTQTPRYLIKTRGQQVTLSCSPISGHRSVSWYQQTPGQGLQFLFEYFSETQRNKGNFPGRFSGRQFSNSRSEMNVSTLELGDSALYLCASIMSPDRVGGYTFGSGTRLTVV.

V is TRBV28 and J is TRBJ2-7; 15 nucleotides align to TRBD2. The CDR3 contains 15 residues. Germline loops: CDR1 MDHEN, CDR2 SYDVKM. Germline trimming cut 5 bases from V and 4 bases from J; bases unmatched to any gene: 3. The CDR3 DNA reads TGTGCCAGCAGTCGCGGGACTAGCGGGGGGTACGAGCAGTACTTC. Its translation is CASSRGTSGGYEQYF.

The CDR3 bases are TGTGCCAGCAGTTTATCACTAGCAGATAACTACAATGAGCAGTTCTTC. It specifies CASSLSLADNYNEQFF. The rearrangement uses TRBV27 and TRBJ2-1, with D possibly being TRBD2 (6 bases). The V end was cut by 0 bases, the J end by 3 bases, with 12 bases between. Germline V CDR1 and CDR2: MNHEY, SMNVEV (reference sequence). The length of the CDR3 is 16 residues.

This sequence joins TRBV6-5 and TRBJ2-1; D is ambiguous. Trimming left V 0 bases short and J 3 bases short, with 9 bases between. The CDR3 is 15 residues long. From germline, CDR1 is MNHEY and CDR2 SVGAGI. In DNA form, the CDR3 reads TGTGCCAGCAGTTACTCTCGTGGTATCTACAATGAGCAGTTCTTC. This gives the protein CASSYSRGIYNEQFF.

V usage is TRBV28 and J usage is TRBJ2-3, with 11 bases lining up with TRBD2. Losses at the gene ends were 9 bases for V and 7 bases for J; bases not matched to a gene: 6. The CDR3 covers 13 residues. Germline CDR1 and CDR2: MDHEN and SYDVKM. CDR3 protein: CASRSGGDHTQYF. The CDR3, as DNA: TGTGCCAGTCGTAGCGGGGGGGACCATACGCAGTATTTT.

The sample holds a few counts of this clone. The CDR3 spells CASSQGVAEQFF. The CDR3 DNA sequence: TGTGCCAGCAGCCAAGGGGTGGCTGAGCAGTTCTTC. The chain combines TRBV7-6 with TRBJ2-1; TRBD1 might be the D (5 bases). Trimming took 5 bases from V and 9 from J, leaving 11 bases between them. Germline lookup yields CDR1 SGHVS and CDR2 FNYEAQ. This CDR3 spans 12 amino acids.

The chain uses TRBV4-1 and TRBJ2-3; D may be TRBD2 (6 bases). Trimming removed 2 bases from V and 2 bases from J, with 11 bases in between. The CDR3 runs 15 residues. The V gene's germline CDR1 is MGHRA and CDR2 YSYEKL. The CDR3 DNA reads TGCGCCAGCAGCCAATTCGGGACTTTCACAGATACGCAGTATTTT. Protein: CASSQFGTFTDTQYF.

Only a few counts were recorded for this clone. This chain's CDR3 is CASSQDIGGNQPQHF. The CDR3, as DNA: TGTGCCAGCAGTCAGGACATAGGGGGCAATCAGCCCCAGCATTTT. The rearrangement joins TRBV28 to TRBJ1-5, with D possibly TRBD1 on 5 matching bases. The CDR3 spans 15 residues. V shed 5 bases and J shed 2 bases, with 13 bases lying between them. Germline V gives CDR1 MDHEN, CDR2 SYDVKM. Full variable domain (outside the CDR3, taken from reference TRBV28 and TRBJ1-5): DVKVTQSSRYLVKRTGEKVFLECVQDMDHENMFWYRQDPGLGLRLIYFSYDVKMKEKGDIPEGYSVSREKKERFSLILESASTNQTSMYLCASSQDIGGNQPQHFGDGTRLSIL.

This chain connects TRBV19 to TRBJ2-7, with a tentative D call TRBD2 (6 bases). Trimming took off 2 bases at V and 0 bases at J, with 8 bases between the two ends. The germline V gene encodes CDR1 LNHDA and CDR2 SQIVND (reference sequence). The CDR3 runs to 14 residues. The CDR3 here is CASSIRRGSYEQYF. CDR3 DNA: TGTGCCAGTAGTATAAGGCGGGGCTCCTACGAGCAGTACTTC.

CDR3: CASSQDPQRDYSYEQYF. The CDR3 bases are TGCGCCAGCAGCCAAGATCCTCAGCGGGACTACTCCTACGAGCAGTACTTC. The V gene is TRBV4-1, the J gene TRBJ2-7; 7 positions agree with TRBD2. This CDR3 is built from 17 residues. V lost 0 bases to trimming and J lost 0 bases; unmatched junction nucleotides: 8. Germline V gives CDR1 MGHRA, CDR2 YSYEKL.

This sequence joins TRBV14 and TRBJ2-1; 13 bases are a match to TRBD2. The CDR3 runs to 19 residues. Germline-derived CDR1 and CDR2 are SGHDN and FVKESK. With 4 bases clipped from V and 0 bases from J, the junction kept 9 bases outside the gene matches. The CDR3, as DNA: TGTGCCAGCAGCCTTAAACCGGGACTAGCGGGGAGCTCCTACAATGAGCAGTTCTTC. This gives the protein CASSLKPGLAGSSYNEQFF.

This chain links TRBV2 with TRBJ2-5; 10 positions agree with TRBD1. J gave up 6 bases and V 6 bases, and 4 bases lay outside the gene matches. Per the germline V gene, CDR1 is SNHLY and CDR2 is FYNNEI. CDR3 size: 13 residues. DNA of the CDR3: TGTGCCAGCAGGAGGGGACAGGGGAAGACCCAGTACTTC. It yields the protein CASRRGQGKTQYF.

The V call is TRBV2, the J call TRBJ2-7; D is undetermined. Germline values: CDR1 SNHLY, CDR2 FYNNEI. The CDR3 has 13 amino acids. V was pared by 4 bases and J by 4 bases, with 11 bases between. CDR3 residues: CASSGEQLYEQYF. CDR3 sequence (DNA): TGTGCCAGCAGTGGCGAGCAGCTTTACGAGCAGTACTTC. Full variable domain (rest looked up from reference TRBV2 and TRBJ2-7): EPEVTQTPSHQVTQMGQEVILRCVPISNHLYFYWYRQILGQKVEFLVSFYNNEISEKSEIFDDQFSVERPDGSNFTLKIRSTKLEDSAMYFCASSGEQLYEQYFGPGTRLTVT.

The V and J genes are TRBV6-6 and TRBJ2-2; 8 bases fit TRBD2. The germline V gene has CDR1 MNHNY and CDR2 SVGAGI (reference sequence). The CDR3 contains 16 residues. Trimming at V came to 6 bases and at J to 1 base, leaving 7 bases not matched to a gene. This CDR3 is CASRPLSGGNTGELFF. Here the CDR3 DNA reads TGTGCCAGCAGGCCCCTAAGCGGGGGGAACACCGGGGAGCTGTTTTTT.

The V gene is TRBV7-9, the J gene TRBJ2-3, with D possibly matching TRBD1 (6 bases). CDR3 size: 15 residues. CDR1 is SEHNR, CDR2 FQNEAQ, per germline (reference sequence). V dropped 3 bases and J dropped 5 bases, with 15 bases sitting between them. CDR3 residues: CASSFRPGDEDTQYF. CDR3 DNA: TGTGCCAGCAGCTTCCGGCCAGGGGATGAAGATACGCAGTATTTT.

This sequence joins TRBV11-2 and TRBJ2-7, with D perhaps matching TRBD2 (5 bases). The CDR3 length is 11 residues. Germline CDR1 is SGHAT and CDR2 is FQNNGV. Deletions cut 4 bases from V and 4 bases from J, with 5 bases between. CDR3 nucleotides: TGTGCCAGCAGCTCGGGGTACGAGCAGTACTTC. The encoded protein is CASSSGYEQYF.

This clone turned up a few times. The chain links TRBV7-9 to TRBJ2-1; D gene uncertain. V lost 5 bases and J lost 10, with 9 bases in between. This CDR3 is 11 amino acids long. The germline V gene has CDR1 SEHNR and CDR2 FQNEAQ (reference sequence). In DNA, the CDR3 is TGTGCCAGCAGCGGCAGGACCGAGCAGTTCTTC. This gives the protein CASSGRTEQFF.

This rearrangement joins TRBV4-2 to TRBJ2-5; perhaps D is TRBD1 or TRBD2 (5 bases each). The germline CDR1 and CDR2 sequences are LGHNA and YNFKEQ. The V and J ends lost 1 base and 5 bases respectively, with 11 bases between them. The CDR3 covers 14 residues. In DNA form, the CDR3 reads TGTGCCAGCAGCCAAGCGAGGGGTCCGGAGACCCAGTACTTC. It specifies CASSQARGPETQYF.

The chain recombines TRBV18 with TRBJ2-7; D gene uncertain. The CDR3 sequence is 14 residues long. The germline gives CDR1 KGHSH, CDR2 LQKENI. V lost 2 bases, J lost 2 bases, and 10 bases lay in between. This chain's CDR3 is CASSPGLGTYEQYF. For the CDR3, the DNA is TGTGCCAGCTCACCAGGTCTGGGAACCTACGAGCAGTACTTC.

J is TRBJ1-1 and V is TRBV23-1; TRBD1 matches at 10 bases. TRBV23-1 qualifies as an ORF whose function is uncertain. Unmatched junction bases numbered 8, after V lost 10 bases and J lost 3 bases. The CDR3 loop spans 14 amino acids. The CDR3 reads CATLDRGRDTEAFF. The DNA for the CDR3 is TGCGCCACCCTTGACAGGGGGCGAGACACTGAAGCTTTCTTT.

This clone was detected only once. CDR3 DNA: TGTGCCAGCAGCCGGCCGACAGCCACTAACTATGGCTACACCTTC. This gives the protein CASSRPTATNYGYTF. V gene TRBV5-4 combines with J gene TRBJ1-2; possibly TRBD1 for D (5 bases). Germline-derived CDR1 and CDR2 are SGHNT and YYREEE (reference sequence). This CDR3 has 15 residues. V lost 4 bases to trimming and J lost 0 bases, with 13 bases between them.